A selection of T cell receptor beta chains follows, all from one sample in a study of shared clonotypes between healthy human individuals. The assay was immunoSEQ multiplex PCR, and TCRdb's table has in-frame clones only and misses some. The repertoire holds roughly 2,000,000 clones, with 93% as singletons. Sequenced material: naive CD8+ T cells from PBMCs. These receptors came from a man in his late teens or twenties in good health. Some clones in this sample may be carry-over from other donors' samples. Both conserved end residues are part of each CDR3. D genes are given only for firm matches. Clone sizes are given selectively: once, few, many, or a class where the clone is expanded.

J,V,D,size,length,CDR3,DNA
TRBJ1-2,TRBV9,.,.,12,CASSPRGWGLTF,TGTGCCAGCAGCCCCCGAGGATGGGGTCTTACCTTC
TRBJ2-5,TRBV6-6,.,.,14,CASRELGPTETQYF,TGTGCCAGCAGAGAACTCGGGCCGACGGAGACCCAGTACTTC
TRBJ2-5,TRBV5-6,.,.,13,CASSPEGSLTQYF,TGTGCCAGCAGCCCAGAGGGATCCCTGACCCAGTACTTC
TRBJ2-1,TRBV15,.,.,14,CATSRAATGNEQFF,TGTGCCACCAGCAGAGCCGCAACGGGCAATGAGCAGTTCTTC
TRBJ1-1,TRBV5-6,TRBD1,.,15,CASRTGTGGTTEAFF,TGTGCCAGCAGAACCGGGACAGGGGGCACCACTGAAGCTTTCTTT
TRBJ2-2,TRBV30,TRBD1,.,18,CAWSPGQEKYPITGELFF,TGTGCCTGGAGTCCAGGACAGGAAAAATACCCGATCACCGGGGAGCTGTTTTTT
TRBJ2-2,TRBV27,.,few,17,CASSLFGPQGLPGELFF,TGTGCCAGCAGTTTATTCGGTCCTCAAGGACTCCCCGGGGAGCTGTTTTTT
TRBJ1-2,TRBV13,.,.,15,CASSLGQGPGYGYTF,TGTGCCAGCAGCTTAGGGCAAGGGCCGGGGTATGGCTACACCTTC
TRBJ2-6,TRBV9,.,.,13,CASSVDGANVLTF,TGTGCCAGCAGCGTTGATGGGGCCAACGTCCTGACTTTC
TRBJ2-1,TRBV5-1,TRBD1,.,16,CASSHRQGSSYNEQFF,TGCGCCAGTAGCCACAGACAGGGTAGCTCCTACAATGAGCAGTTCTTC
TRBJ2-6,TRBV19,.,.,15,CASSIQGSGANVLTF,TGTGCCAGTAGTATACAGGGATCTGGGGCCAACGTCCTGACTTTC
TRBJ2-1,TRBV6-5,.,.,15,CASSYSIRGYNEQFF,TGTGCCAGCAGTTACTCGATAAGGGGCTACAATGAGCAGTTCTTC
TRBJ2-1,TRBV7-8,.,.,14,CASSLVGSVHEQFF,TGTGCCAGCAGCTTAGTTGGTAGCGTCCATGAGCAGTTCTTC
TRBJ2-1,TRBV2,.,.,17,CASRSVGWQTSYNEQFF,TGTGCCAGCAGGTCTGTCGGATGGCAAACCTCCTACAATGAGCAGTTCTTC
TRBJ2-7,TRBV5-4,TRBD2,.,15,CASSQGLAVSYEQYF,TGTGCCAGCAGCCAAGGACTAGCGGTATCCTACGAGCAGTACTTC
TRBJ1-2,TRBV30,TRBD1,.,17,CAWRDRDRGLPTYGYTF,TGTGCCTGGAGGGACCGGGACAGGGGGCTCCCTACCTATGGCTACACCTTC
TRBJ1-4,TRBV19,.,.,15,CASSPRGDSSEKLFF,TGTGCCAGTAGTCCAAGGGGGGACTCGAGCGAAAAACTGTTTTTT
TRBJ2-7,TRBV6-5,.,.,13,CASSSPTDLGTYF,TGTGCCAGCAGTTCACCGACAGACCTCGGCACGTACTTC
TRBJ2-2,TRBV27,TRBD2,.,15,CASTSLALNTGELFF,TGTGCCAGCACCTCACTAGCGCTGAACACCGGGGAGCTGTTTTTT
TRBJ1-4,TRBV7-9,.,.,12,CASSLQGEKLFF,TGTGCCAGCAGCTTACAAGGAGAAAAACTGTTTTTT
TRBJ1-2,TRBV15,.,.,13,CATSRRENYGYTF,TGTGCCACCAGCAGAAGGGAGAACTATGGCTACACCTTC
TRBJ2-7,TRBV30,.,.,13,CAWTSGVSYEQYF,TGTGCCTGGACATCAGGTGTCTCCTACGAGCAGTACTTC
TRBJ2-2,TRBV5-8,.,.,16,CASSLIVRLTGGELFF,TGTGCCAGCAGCTTGATAGTCCGGCTTACAGGAGGGGAGCTGTTTTTT
TRBJ2-2,TRBV6-4,TRBD1,.,17,CASSDHPGGRDTGELFF,TGTGCCAGCAGTGATCATCCAGGGGGTAGGGACACCGGGGAGCTGTTTTTT
TRBJ1-5,TRBV28,TRBD1,.,16,CASSLWGQGSNQPQHF,TGTGCCAGCAGTTTATGGGGACAGGGGTCTAATCAGCCCCAGCATTTT
TRBJ1-1,TRBV21-1,.,.,13,CASSKLGPKPAFF,TGTGCCAGCAGCAAATTAGGGCCCAAGCCAGCTTTCTTT
TRBJ2-7,TRBV27,.,.,15,CASSLTPGQGYEQYF,TGTGCCAGCAGTTTAACTCCGGGGCAGGGCTACGAGCAGTACTTC
TRBJ2-5,TRBV4-1,TRBD1,.,16,CASSQETGGLGETQYF,TGCGCCAGCAGCCAAGAGACAGGGGGCTTAGGGGAGACCCAGTACTTC
TRBJ2-3,TRBV7-9,TRBD1,once,13,CASRTGSTDTQYF,TGTGCCAGCAGGACAGGGAGCACAGATACGCAGTATTTT
TRBJ2-1,TRBV6-6,TRBD2,.,14,CASSYERELTEQFF,TGTGCCAGCAGTTACGAGCGGGAGCTTACTGAGCAGTTCTTC
TRBJ2-7,TRBV2,.,.,19,CASSIPRGLGRRGSYEQYF,TGTGCCAGCAGCATACCCCGGGGCCTGGGACGAAGGGGCTCCTACGAGCAGTACTTC
TRBJ2-1,TRBV9,TRBD2,.,15,CASSVAGGSYNEQFF,TGTGCCAGCAGCGTGGCGGGAGGCTCCTACAATGAGCAGTTCTTC
TRBJ2-7,TRBV5-1,TRBD2,.,14,CASSPGGQFYEQYF,TGCGCCAGCAGCCCGGGAGGTCAGTTCTACGAGCAGTACTTC
TRBJ1-1,TRBV27,.,.,12,CASKASNTEAFF,TGTGCCAGCAAGGCCTCGAACACTGAAGCTTTCTTT
TRBJ2-2,TRBV2,.,once,13,CASKGVGAGELFF,TGTGCCAGCAAGGGTGTAGGTGCCGGGGAGCTGTTTTTT
TRBJ1-5,TRBV7-9,.,once,15,CASSLSAGYNQPQHF,TGTGCCAGCAGCTTATCGGCAGGTTACAATCAGCCCCAGCATTTT
TRBJ2-7,TRBV4-3,TRBD1,.,17,CASSQDGTGVSSYEQYF,TGCGCCAGCAGCCAAGATGGGACAGGGGTGTCCTCCTACGAGCAGTACTTC
TRBJ2-7,TRBV6-6,.,.,13,CASNPGVSYEQYF,TGTGCCAGCAATCCCGGGGTTTCCTACGAGCAGTACTTC
TRBJ2-3,TRBV27,.,.,15,CASRLNDYGTDTQYF,TGTGCCAGCAGATTAAACGACTACGGCACAGATACGCAGTATTTT
TRBJ1-4,TRBV7-8,.,.,16,CASSLDAVWLNEKLFF,TGTGCCAGCAGCTTAGATGCGGTGTGGCTTAATGAAAAACTGTTTTTT
TRBJ2-5,TRBV7-6,TRBD2,.,15,CASSMTSGRKETQYF,TGTGCCAGCAGCATGACTAGCGGGAGAAAAGAGACCCAGTACTTC
TRBJ2-7,TRBV9,TRBD2,once,14,CASSPGGSPYEQYF,TGTGCCAGCAGCCCGGGGGGGAGTCCGTACGAGCAGTACTTC
TRBJ2-2,TRBV29-1,.,.,12,CSVAAPTGELFF,TGCAGCGTTGCGGCCCCCACCGGGGAGCTGTTTTTT